This is a list of T cell receptor beta chains from one sample in a study of blood T cell repertoires in COVID-19. Assay: immunoSEQ multiplex PCR; the TCRdb copy retains only in-frame clones and omits some. This sample has around 190,000 clones, with 80% to 90% found just once. The source material was PBMCs or T cells enriched from blood (not recorded which). Source of these receptors: a young man with acute COVID-19. Each CDR3 is given with its conserved first and last residue. A D gene is named only where the DNA matches it firmly. The size of a clone is reported for some rows only, either as once, few or many, or as a class for expanded clones.

DNA	CDR3	J	D	size	V
TGTGCCAGCAGTTTATTGGGGGGGTTAGGCACTGAAGCTTTCTTT	CASSLLGGLGTEAFF	TRBJ1-1	-	-	TRBV27
TGTGCCAGCACCCTCCCACCCCCGCTAGCGGCAAAACCCTACAATGAGCAGTTCTTC	CASTLPPPLAAKPYNEQFF	TRBJ2-1	TRBD2	once	TRBV7-6
TGTGCCAGCAGCTTAGTTACAGTTAACTCTGGGGCCAACGTCCTGACTTTC	CASSLVTVNSGANVLTF	TRBJ2-6	-	-	TRBV7-9
TGTGCCAGCAGCCTCCAGATCCCTCCAGATACGCAGTATTTT	CASSLQIPPDTQYF	TRBJ2-3	-	-	TRBV11-2
TGTGCCAGCAGCTTAGTTAGGAACACTGAAGCTTTCTTT	CASSLVRNTEAFF	TRBJ1-1	-	-	TRBV7-8
TGTGCCAGCAGCTCAAGGGGTGGGAGGGCCAACGAGCAGTACTTC	CASSSRGGRANEQYF	TRBJ2-7	TRBD2	few	TRBV7-2
TGTGCCAGCAGCTCCCCTAGCGGGAGGGCAGCCTACAATGAGCAGTTCTTC	CASSSPSGRAAYNEQFF	TRBJ2-1	TRBD2	-	TRBV7-9
TGCAGCGTTGAAGGACAGGGACCCTATGGCTACACCTTC	CSVEGQGPYGYTF	TRBJ1-2	TRBD1	-	TRBV29-1
TGTGCCAGCAGAATATCCCAGGTTACCTCTGCGGCTTTCTTT	CASRISQVTSAAFF	TRBJ1-1	-	-	TRBV6-5
TGTGCCAGCAGCGTAGCCTTGGCTAGCGGGGGACTCACAGATACGCAGTATTTT	CASSVALASGGLTDTQYF	TRBJ2-3	TRBD2	-	TRBV9
TGCAGCGTTGGACAGGGACGGGCCGGGGAGCTGTTTTTT	CSVGQGRAGELFF	TRBJ2-2	TRBD1	-	TRBV29-1
TGTGCCAGCAGCCTATTCGGGGACACCTTCTTTAGCACAGATACGCAGTATTTT	CASSLFGDTFFSTDTQYF	TRBJ2-3	-	-	TRBV7-2
TGTGCCAGTAGTAACCCAGGGACTGGTGAGACCCAGTACTTC	CASSNPGTGETQYF	TRBJ2-5	-	-	TRBV19